The TCR beta chain described here comes from a study of cytomegalovirus exposure and HLA in healthy donors. Study results and caveats: Most TCR sequences showed up rarely, but some public TCRs showed up in many donors.

This CDR3 is 11 amino acids long. About this clone itself: Its antigen is as yet unknown.

Assay used: immunoSEQ multiplex PCR; TCRdb lists only in-frame clones, some missing. The table lists roughly 200,000 clones, 86% of them singletons, with less than 9.5% in the top ten. This chain uses TRBV21-1 with TRBJ1-2; the D call of TRBD1 is as the table states it, not checked on the DNA. TRBV21-1 is a listed pseudogene. Sequenced input: PBMCs. The sequence came from a man younger than 45 in good health and CMV-seropositive. CDR3 sequence: CASNRHYGYTF. Here the CDR3 DNA reads TGTGCCAGCAACAGACACTATGGCTACACCTTC.